The 4 T cell receptor beta chains in this list originate from one sample, sequenced in a study of blood T cell repertoires in COVID-19. Sequencing was performed with immunoSEQ multiplex PCR; in TCRdb, only in-frame clones are kept and a portion is missing. The sample has 65,000 to 75,000 clones, approximately 80% seen once. The source material was peripheral blood. These receptors were taken from a human donor in a cohort sampled during active COVID-19.

The sample holds a few counts of this clone. J is TRBJ1-5 and V is TRBV6-6; TRBD1 matches 9 bases. Per germline, CDR1 MNHNY and CDR2 SVGAGI (reference sequence). The CDR3 is 16 residues long. V was clipped by 6 bases and J by 6 bases; unmatched bases: 12. CDR3 in amino acids: CASSPSMGQGIQPQHF. CDR3 nucleotides: TGTGCCAGCAGCCCCTCGATGGGACAGGGTATTCAGCCCCAGCATTTT.

CDR3: CASSISSGSSSVEQFF. DNA for the CDR3: TGCGCCAGCAGCATTTCTAGCGGGAGTTCATCAGTTGAGCAGTTCTTC. The V call is TRBV5-1, the J call TRBJ2-1; 10 positions match TRBD2. CDR3 size: 16 residues. Per germline, CDR1 SGHRS and CDR2 YFSETQ. Trimming removed 4 bases from V and 9 bases from J; junction bases left unmatched: 13.

In its sample, this clone was seen a few times. The chain has TRBV3-1 (or the pseudogene TRBV3-2) and TRBJ2-7; D possibly corresponds to TRBD2 (6 bases). The CDR3 runs to 14 residues. Trimming removed 1 base at V and 5 bases at J, with 12 bases between. From germline, CDR1 is LGHDT and CDR2 YNNKEL (reference sequence). CDR3 in amino acids: CASSQGSGVHEQYV. The DNA of the CDR3 is TGTGCCAGCAGCCAAGGGTCGGGGGTCCACGAGCAGTACGTC.

The chain joins TRBV30 to TRBJ2-7; the match to TRBD1 covers 11 bases. V gave up 1 base and J gave up 7 bases; unmatched junction bases: 9. This CDR3 spans 15 amino acids. The germline V gene encodes CDR1 GTSNPN and CDR2 SVGIG (reference sequence). The CDR3 loop reads CAWSGGGQGAREQYF. As DNA, the CDR3 is TGTGCCTGGAGTGGGGGTGGACAGGGGGCGAGGGAGCAGTACTTC. Full variable domain (missing parts from reference TRBV30 and TRBJ2-7): SQTIHQWPATLVQPVGSPLSLECTVEGTSNPNLYWYRQAAGRGLQLLFYSVGIGQISSEVPQNLSASRPQDRQFILSSKKLLLSDSGFYLCAWSGGGQGAREQYFGPGTRLTVT.